This section outlines one T cell receptor (beta chain) sequence together with its context. The antigen it recognizes is unknown. The sample holds no much larger clone one base away, and base qualities are not on file. The record originates from a study of OX40 agonist ivuxolimab in advanced cancers. Regarding the complete study: Ivuxolimab, which targeted the costimulatory receptor OX40 (CD134), was an agonistic, fully human IgG2 monoclonal antibody. Prior anti-PD-1, anti-PD-L1 or anti-CTLA-4 therapy was permitted, and checkpoint inhibitors had been received by approximately 39% of dose-escalation patients. Partial responses occurred in three dose-escalation patients, of whom one had hepatocellular carcinoma and two had cutaneous melanoma. Of the approximately 50 dose-escalation patients, hepatocellular carcinoma was present in about 20, melanoma in approximately 15, renal cell carcinoma in 9 and head and neck cancer in 9. In the dose-escalation cohort, roughly 80% of patients were male, and the mean age was about 55 years, with a range of about 23 to 80. Intravenous ivuxolimab was administered to patients every 2 weeks at six dose levels: 0.01, 0.1, 0.3, 1.5, 3 and 10 mg/kg. The point of sequencing TCRbeta in the periphery was to test whether ivuxolimab changed TCR sequence diversity and drove clonal T-cell expansion. The paper describes the monotherapy dose-escalation part (N of about 47 patients) of the phase I trial of ivuxolimab.

Patients with autoimmune disease history or receiving systemic immunosuppression were excluded from the trial. Peripheral blood for TCR sequencing was collected from all dose cohorts at baseline, on cycle 4 day 1, and on cycle 7 day 1. Samples were obtained from an open-label, multicenter, first-in-human phase I dose-escalation trial of ivuxolimab. Adults with locally advanced or metastatic melanoma, renal cell carcinoma, hepatocellular carcinoma or head and neck squamous cell carcinoma were enrolled in the trial. Before TCR sequencing, CD4+ T cells and CD8+ T cells from peripheral blood were sorted into separate populations. The germline V gene (reference sequence) specifies LNHNV as CDR1 and YYDKDF as CDR2. Relative to germline, V is missing 5 bases and J is missing 8 bases, with 5 bases of the junction outside any gene match. The CDR3 spans 13 residues, from the cysteine through the phenylalanine. Only the CDR3 part of the read is kept: 39 bases, read in frame from the first base.

Genomic DNA was isolated from the sorted cells so that the TCRbeta CDR3 region could be sequenced. TCRbeta CDR3 regions were sequenced using the immunoSEQ Assay. TCRdb carries this immuneACCESS record with in-frame sequences only. Its versions omit some clonotypes, under half of them owing to an unresolved V gene in the studies checked, with the rest unexplained. The sample has about 84,000 clones on record, more than 75% of them singletons. The top ten clones comprise about 2.7% of the sample. What the study reported, not specific to this receptor: Clonal expansion of both CD4+ and CD8+ blood T cells was observed from baseline to week 6 at doses 0.1 to 3.0 mg/kg. Which antigens the clonally expanded peripheral T cells were specific for was not determined. In the 0.1-3.0 mg/kg groups, partial responders had among the lowest normalized peripheral clonal expansion, particularly in CD8+ T cells. Low levels of normalized T-cell clonal expansion were also seen in some nonresponding patients. After ivuxolimab, CD8+ T cells had more expanded clones than CD4+ T cells on average.

The rearranged chain carries TRBV15 and TRBJ1-4; 7 junctional bases match TRBD1. Source: CD4+ or CD8+ T cells sorted from blood, taken in a trial of the OX40 agonist ivuxolimab. This TCR derives from an adult with an advanced solid tumor such as melanoma, head and neck, liver or kidney cancer. CDR3 loop: CATSGQALEKLFF. In nucleotide form, the sequence is TGTGCCACCAGCGGACAGGCCCTGGAAAAACTGTTTTTT.